This T cell receptor (beta chain) is from a study of T cell responses to AZD1222 COVID-19 vaccine. Overall study: Investigators merged groups given second doses at roughly 4 or roughly 12 weeks. Findings of the study overall: CD4 TCRs associated with vaccination spanned spike, dominating at 160-218 and 743-854. Mostly white British, mostly female donors; authors suggested clonal diversity may be underestimated. In all cases, repertoires were sampled only after the peak T cell response.

This CDR3 is built from 16 residues. The germline V and J ends were trimmed by 5 bases and 2 bases, with 18 bases remaining between them. Per germline, CDR1 MNHEY and CDR2 SMNVEV (reference sequence). Clones were sequenced by immunoSEQ multiplex PCR, and TCRdb holds only the in-frame ones, with some missing. The table shows roughly 150,000 clones, with around 90% occurring only once. A note on this clone: Its specificity is not known.

The sample was peripheral blood, taken on day 0 of AZD1222 vaccination. The chain has TRBV27 and TRBJ1-2; a possible D gene is TRBD1 (6 bases). The receptor's source is an adult in good health. The CDR3 DNA reads TGTGCCAGCAGTCTCACTGGGACAACGGGGAACTATGGCTACACCTTC. Its translation is CASSLTGTTGNYGYTF.